One and the same sample provided the 11 T cell receptor beta chains below, sequenced in a study of early T cells in non-severe SARS-CoV-2 infection. TCRdb processed the 5' RACE reads anew with MiXCR; each CDR3 protein has one entry. The data show some 40,000 distinct CDR3 sequences, roughly 3.9% seen once. Sequenced sample: whole blood. The receptors here all came from an adult who was a healthcare worker with PCR-confirmed SARS-CoV-2 infection or an uninfected control (not recorded which).

This clonotype was seen at least ten times. This sequence joins TRBV20-1 and TRBJ2-1, with D perhaps matching TRBD1 (6 bases). Trimming pared 3 bases from V and 6 bases from J, leaving 12 bases between. There are 13 residues in the CDR3. Germline CDR1 and CDR2: DFQATT and SNEGSKA (reference sequence). The chain's CDR3 is CSASLTGGNEQFF. The CDR3 nucleotides read TGCAGTGCTAGTCTGACAGGTGGCAATGAGCAGTTCTTC.

This clonotype occurred many times. The chain joins TRBV19 to TRBJ2-3; no clear D. CDR1 and CDR2 from the germline V gene are LNHDA and SQIVND (reference sequence). The CDR3 totals 11 residues. Trimming shortened V by 2 bases and J by 7 bases, and 4 bases separated the two germline ends. Here the CDR3 DNA reads TGTGCCAGTAGTATAACACATACGCAGTATTTT. This translates into CASSITHTQYF.

In this sample, this clonotype turned up many times. The chain couples TRBV24-1 to TRBJ2-1, with D possibly matching TRBD1 (6 bases). Germline loops: CDR1 KGHDR, CDR2 SFDVKD. With 7 bases removed from V and 4 bases from J, the gap between germline ends came to 13 bases. This CDR3 contains 14 residues. For the CDR3, the DNA is TGTGCCACCAGGGGGACATCAGAGTACAATGAGCAGTTCTTC. Protein sequence: CATRGTSEYNEQFF.

The gene calls are TRBV6-2 or TRBV6-3 and TRBJ2-2, with a possible D match to TRBD1 (6 bases). Germline V gene data show CDR1 as MNHEY and CDR2 as SVGEGT. Between the trimmed V and J ends, which lost 1 base and 3 bases, there was a span of 12 bases. The CDR3 runs 16 residues. CDR3 nucleotide sequence: TGTGCCAGCAGTTACTACTGGGACACCTACACCGGGGAGCTGTTTTTT. Translating it yields CASSYYWDTYTGELFF.

This clonotype occurred many times. The chain uses TRBV29-1 and TRBJ2-1; 9 nucleotides agree with TRBD2. The CDR3 is made up of 15 amino acids. With V trimmed by 4 bases and J by 0 bases, 4 bases remained unmatched. The V gene's germline CDR1 is SQVTM and CDR2 ANQGSEA. The CDR3 sequence is CSVVLAGISYNEQFF. The CDR3 DNA is TGCAGCGTTGTTCTAGCGGGGATCTCCTACAATGAGCAGTTCTTC.

This clonotype has at least ten counts. This chain links TRBV4-2 with TRBJ1-2; D is undetermined. The V gene lost 8 bases and the J gene lost 4 bases, with 14 bases spanning the gap. The germline gives CDR1 LGHNA, CDR2 YNFKEQ. The length of the CDR3 is 13 residues. CDR3 sequence: CASRPGETYGYTF. DNA for the CDR3: TGTGCCAGCCGGCCAGGAGAAACCTATGGCTACACCTTC.

This clonotype was seen repeatedly, ten times or more. The chain links TRBV19 to TRBJ1-5; D is unclear. CDR1 is LNHDA and CDR2 is SQIVND in the germline V gene (reference sequence). The CDR3 is 18 residues long. The V gene lost 0 bases and the J gene lost 0 bases, with 15 bases spanning the gap. The CDR3: CASSIDLITAFSNQPQHF. In nucleotides, the CDR3 is TGTGCCAGTAGTATAGATCTTATAACAGCCTTTAGCAATCAGCCCCAGCATTTT.

The table lists this clonotype with many counts. This rearrangement joins TRBV5-1 to TRBJ2-3; 10 nucleotides line up with TRBD1. V trimming: 0 bases; J trimming: 0 bases; junction bases outside the gene matches: 10. This CDR3 is 19 amino acids long. Germline lookup yields CDR1 SGHRS and CDR2 YFSETQ. The CDR3 loop is CASSLVGTGESVSTDTQYF. CDR3 sequence (DNA): TGCGCCAGCAGCTTGGTTGGGACAGGGGAATCGGTGAGCACAGATACGCAGTATTTT.

This clonotype was counted only a few times. The chain combines TRBV20-1 with TRBJ2-7; D remains unclear. V lost 5 bases and J lost 3, with 5 bases in between. Germline values: CDR1 DFQATT, CDR2 SNEGSKA (reference sequence). The CDR3 extends over 10 amino acids. CDR3 in DNA: TGCAGTGCTGCGAACTACGAGCAGTACTTC. Its translation: CSAANYEQYF.

This clonotype has at least ten counts. The CDR3 sequence: CASRQNTGELFF. DNA of the CDR3: TGTGCCTCTCGACAGAACACCGGGGAGCTGTTTTTT. This chain joins TRBV30 and TRBJ2-2, with D unresolved. In germline, CDR1 is GTSNPN, CDR2 SVGIG (reference sequence). The CDR3 sequence is 12 residues long. The V and J ends lost 7 bases and 1 base respectively, with 7 bases between them.

This clonotype was seen more than once but under ten times. The chain has TRBV5-4 and TRBJ2-3; D ambiguous. V lost 4 bases to trimming and J lost 5 bases, with 11 bases between them. The CDR3 sequence is 13 residues long. Germline V gene data show CDR1 as SGHNT and CDR2 as YYREEE (reference sequence). DNA for the CDR3: TGTGCCAGCAGCCGTCCAACCGGAGATACGCAGTATTTT. It codes for CASSRPTGDTQYF.